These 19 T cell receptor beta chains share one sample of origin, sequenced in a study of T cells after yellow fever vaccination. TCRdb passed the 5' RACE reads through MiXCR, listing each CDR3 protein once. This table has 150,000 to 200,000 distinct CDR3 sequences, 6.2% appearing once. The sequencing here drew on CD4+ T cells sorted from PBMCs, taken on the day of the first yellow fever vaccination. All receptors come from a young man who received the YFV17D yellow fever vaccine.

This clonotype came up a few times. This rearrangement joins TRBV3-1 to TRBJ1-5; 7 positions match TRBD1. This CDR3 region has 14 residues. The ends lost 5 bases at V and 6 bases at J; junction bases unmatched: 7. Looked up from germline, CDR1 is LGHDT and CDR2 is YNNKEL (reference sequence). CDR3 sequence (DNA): TGTGCCAGCAGCGAGGACAGGATCGGTCAGCCCCAGCATTTT. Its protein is CASSEDRIGQPQHF.

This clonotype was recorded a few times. CDR3 loop: CAISESTRGTGFSRPYEQYV. The CDR3 bases are TGTGCCATCAGTGAGTCGACTCGGGGGACAGGGTTTTCGCGGCCCTACGAGCAGTACGTC. The chain carries TRBV10-3 and TRBJ2-7; TRBD1 matches 9 bases. Germline CDR1 and CDR2: ENHRY and SYGVKD. This CDR3 is 20 amino acids long. After removal of 0 bases from V and 2 bases from J, the junction contained 17 bases not matched to a gene.

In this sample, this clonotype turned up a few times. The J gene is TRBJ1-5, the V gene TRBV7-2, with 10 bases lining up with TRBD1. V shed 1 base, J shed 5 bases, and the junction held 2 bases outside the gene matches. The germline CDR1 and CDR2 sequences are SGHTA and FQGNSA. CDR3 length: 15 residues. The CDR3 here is CASSLVGTGDQPQHF. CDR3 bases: TGTGCCAGCAGCTTAGTGGGGACAGGGGATCAGCCCCAGCATTTT.

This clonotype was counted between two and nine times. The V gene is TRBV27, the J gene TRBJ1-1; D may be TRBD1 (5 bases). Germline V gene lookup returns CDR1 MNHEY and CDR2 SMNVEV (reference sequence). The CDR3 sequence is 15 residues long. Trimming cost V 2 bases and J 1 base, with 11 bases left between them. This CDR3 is CASSLMGPTNTEAFF. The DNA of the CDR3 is TGTGCCAGCAGTTTAATGGGACCGACGAACACTGAAGCTTTCTTT.

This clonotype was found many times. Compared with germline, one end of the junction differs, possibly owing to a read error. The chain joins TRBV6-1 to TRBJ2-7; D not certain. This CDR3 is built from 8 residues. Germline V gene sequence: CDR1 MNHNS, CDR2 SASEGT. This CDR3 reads CASSESDF. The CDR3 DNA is TGTGCCAGCAGTGAGAGCGACTTC.

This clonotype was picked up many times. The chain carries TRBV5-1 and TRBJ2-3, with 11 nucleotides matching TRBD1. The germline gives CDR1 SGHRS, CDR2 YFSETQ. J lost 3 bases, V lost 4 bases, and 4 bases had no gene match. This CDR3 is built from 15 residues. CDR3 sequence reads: CASSPGTGGTDTQYF. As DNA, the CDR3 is TGCGCCAGCAGCCCCGGGACAGGGGGGACAGATACGCAGTATTTT.

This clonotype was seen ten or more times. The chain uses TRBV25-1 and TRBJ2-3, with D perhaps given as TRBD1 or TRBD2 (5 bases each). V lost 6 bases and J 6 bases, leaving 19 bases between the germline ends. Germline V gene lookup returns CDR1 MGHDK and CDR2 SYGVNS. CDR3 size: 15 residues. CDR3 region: CASSLDIPGEDTQYF. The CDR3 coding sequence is TGTGCCAGCAGCCTGGACATCCCTGGGGAGGATACGCAGTATTTT.

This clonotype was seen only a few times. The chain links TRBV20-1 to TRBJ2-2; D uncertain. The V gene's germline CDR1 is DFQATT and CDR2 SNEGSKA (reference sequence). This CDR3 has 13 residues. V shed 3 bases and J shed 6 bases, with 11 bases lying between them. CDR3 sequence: CSASERSAGELFF. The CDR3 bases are TGCAGTGCTAGCGAGAGGTCGGCCGGGGAGCTGTTTTTT.

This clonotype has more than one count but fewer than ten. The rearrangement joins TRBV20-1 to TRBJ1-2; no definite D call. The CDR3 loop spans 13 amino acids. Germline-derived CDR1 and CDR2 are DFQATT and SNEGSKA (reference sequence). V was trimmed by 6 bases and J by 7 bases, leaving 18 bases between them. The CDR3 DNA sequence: TGCAGTGCCCCCATGGTCCCTACCCCTGGCTACACCTTC. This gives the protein CSAPMVPTPGYTF.

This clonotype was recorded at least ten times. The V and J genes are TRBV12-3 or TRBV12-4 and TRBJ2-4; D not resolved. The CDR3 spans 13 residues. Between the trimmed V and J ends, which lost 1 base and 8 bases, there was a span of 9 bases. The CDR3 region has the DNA TGTGCCAGCAGTTTAGAAGGACGGGACATTCAGTACTTC. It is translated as CASSLEGRDIQYF.

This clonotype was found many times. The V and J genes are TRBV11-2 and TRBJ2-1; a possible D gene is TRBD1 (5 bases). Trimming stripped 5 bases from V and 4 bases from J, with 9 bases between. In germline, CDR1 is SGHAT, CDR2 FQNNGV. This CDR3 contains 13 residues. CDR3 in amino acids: CASSRDSYNEQFF. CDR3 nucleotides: TGTGCCAGCAGCCGTGACAGTTACAATGAGCAGTTCTTC. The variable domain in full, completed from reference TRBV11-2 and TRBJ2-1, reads EAGVAQSPRYKIIEKRQSVAFWCNPISGHATLYWYQQILGQGPKLLIQFQNNGVVDDSQLPKDRFSAERLKGVDSTLKIQPAKLEDSAVYLCASSRDSYNEQFFGPGTRLTVL.

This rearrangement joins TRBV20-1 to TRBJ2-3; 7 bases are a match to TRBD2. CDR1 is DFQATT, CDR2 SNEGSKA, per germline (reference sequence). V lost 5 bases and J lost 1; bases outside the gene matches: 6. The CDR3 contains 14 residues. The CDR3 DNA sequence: TGCAGTGCTCCAACGGCGGGGGGCACAGATACGCAGTATTTT. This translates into CSAPTAGGTDTQYF.

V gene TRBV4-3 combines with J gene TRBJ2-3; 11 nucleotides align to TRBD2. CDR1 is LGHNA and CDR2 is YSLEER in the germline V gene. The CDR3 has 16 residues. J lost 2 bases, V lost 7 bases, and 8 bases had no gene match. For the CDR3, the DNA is TGCGCCAGCACCTTCTTAGCGGGGGGGACCACAGATACGCAGTATTTT. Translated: CASTFLAGGTTDTQYF.

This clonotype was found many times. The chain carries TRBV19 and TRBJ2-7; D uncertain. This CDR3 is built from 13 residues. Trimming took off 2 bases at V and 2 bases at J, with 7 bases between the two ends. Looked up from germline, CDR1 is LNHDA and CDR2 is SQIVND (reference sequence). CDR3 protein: CASSIRSPYEQYF. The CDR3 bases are TGTGCCAGTAGTATACGCAGCCCCTACGAGCAGTACTTC.

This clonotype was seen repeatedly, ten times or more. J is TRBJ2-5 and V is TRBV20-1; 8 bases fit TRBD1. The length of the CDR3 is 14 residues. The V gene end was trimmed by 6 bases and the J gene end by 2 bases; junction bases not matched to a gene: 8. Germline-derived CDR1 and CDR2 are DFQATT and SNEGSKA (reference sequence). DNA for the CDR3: TGCAGTGCCCCTAGGACAGGGCGTCAAGAGACCCAGTACTTC. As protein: CSAPRTGRQETQYF.

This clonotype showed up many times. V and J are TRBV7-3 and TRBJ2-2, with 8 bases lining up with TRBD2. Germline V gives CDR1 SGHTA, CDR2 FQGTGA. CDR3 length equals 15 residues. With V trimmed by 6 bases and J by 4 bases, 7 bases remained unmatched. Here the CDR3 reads CASSWTSSGTGELFF. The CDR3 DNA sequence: TGTGCCAGCAGTTGGACTAGCTCTGGCACCGGGGAGCTGTTTTTT.

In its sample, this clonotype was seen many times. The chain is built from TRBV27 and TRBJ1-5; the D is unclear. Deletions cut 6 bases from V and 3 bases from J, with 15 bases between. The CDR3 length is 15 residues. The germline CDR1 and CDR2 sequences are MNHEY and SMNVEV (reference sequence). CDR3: CASSSLRTDNQPQHF. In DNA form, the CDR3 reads TGTGCCAGCAGCTCCCTAAGGACGGACAATCAGCCCCAGCATTTT.

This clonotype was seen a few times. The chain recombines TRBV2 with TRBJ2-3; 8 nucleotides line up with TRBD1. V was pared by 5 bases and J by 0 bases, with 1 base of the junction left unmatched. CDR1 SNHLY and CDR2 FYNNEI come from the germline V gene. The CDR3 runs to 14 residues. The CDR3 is CASSRDRSTDTQYF. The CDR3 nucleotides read TGTGCCAGCAGTAGGGACAGGAGCACAGATACGCAGTATTTT. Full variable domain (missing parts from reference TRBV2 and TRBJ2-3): EPEVTQTPSHQVTQMGQEVILRCVPISNHLYFYWYRQILGQKVEFLVSFYNNEISEKSEIFDDQFSVERPDGSNFTLKIRSTKLEDSAMYFCASSRDRSTDTQYFGPGTRLTVL.

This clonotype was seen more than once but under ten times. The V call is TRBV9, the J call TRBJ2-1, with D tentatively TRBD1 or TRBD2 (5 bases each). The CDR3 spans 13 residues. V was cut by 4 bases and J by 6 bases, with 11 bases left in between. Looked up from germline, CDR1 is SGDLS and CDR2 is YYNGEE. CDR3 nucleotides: TGTGCCAGCAGCTACGGGACGGTCAATGAGCAGTTCTTC. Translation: CASSYGTVNEQFF.